This T cell receptor beta chain was sequenced for a study of cytomegalovirus exposure and HLA in healthy donors. With 60 Vbeta and 13 Jbeta primers, the PCR was carried out. Source study methods: Later reanalysis found roughly 80 million unique TCR beta chains, 10 million to 12 million of them shared. Clones were read by immunoSEQ multiplex PCR, and TCRdb kept only the in-frame ones, dropping some. V, J and clone size were drawn from that table, and D and trimming were deduced from the DNA. The table has under 150,000 clones, 70% to 85% seen once. Points on this clone: Its antigen is not known.

The V gene lost 4 bases and the J gene lost 2 bases, with 12 bases spanning the gap. Germline V gene data show CDR1 as LGHNA and CDR2 as YNFKEQ. The CDR3 consists of 14 residues. Study-wide points: Most TCR sequences proved rare, with some public TCRs found in many donors. In vitro confirmation showed a few CMV-associated chains to be CMV antigen specific. The study recorded 150 to 200 TCR beta chains that were cytomegalovirus-associated.

J is TRBJ2-7 and V is TRBV4-2; D possibly corresponds to TRBD2 (6 bases). What was sequenced was PBMCs. The TCR originated in a boy younger than 18 in good health and CMV-seronegative. CDR3 residues: CASSPGTGAYEQYF. For the CDR3, the DNA is TGTGCCAGCAGCCCCGGGACTGGTGCCTACGAGCAGTACTTC.